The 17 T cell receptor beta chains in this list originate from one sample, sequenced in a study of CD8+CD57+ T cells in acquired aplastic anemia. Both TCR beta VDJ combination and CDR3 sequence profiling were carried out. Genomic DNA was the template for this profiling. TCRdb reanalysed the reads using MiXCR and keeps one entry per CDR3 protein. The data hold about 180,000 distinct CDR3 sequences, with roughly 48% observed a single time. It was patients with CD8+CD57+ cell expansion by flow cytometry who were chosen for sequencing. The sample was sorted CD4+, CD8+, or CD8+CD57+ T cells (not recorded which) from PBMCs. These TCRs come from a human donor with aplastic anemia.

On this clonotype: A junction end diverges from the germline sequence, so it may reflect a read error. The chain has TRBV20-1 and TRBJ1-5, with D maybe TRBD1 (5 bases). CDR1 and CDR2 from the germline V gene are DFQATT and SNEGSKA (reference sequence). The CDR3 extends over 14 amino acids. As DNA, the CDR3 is TGCAGTGCTTACTCCCCGGGACTACTTCAGCCGCAGCATTTT. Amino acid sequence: CSAYSPGLLQPQHF.

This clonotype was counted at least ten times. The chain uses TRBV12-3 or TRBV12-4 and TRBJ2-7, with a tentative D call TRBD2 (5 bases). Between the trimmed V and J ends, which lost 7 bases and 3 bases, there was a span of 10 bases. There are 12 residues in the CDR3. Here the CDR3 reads CASTQGGYEQYF. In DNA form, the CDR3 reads TGTGCCAGCACCCAAGGAGGCTACGAGCAGTACTTC.

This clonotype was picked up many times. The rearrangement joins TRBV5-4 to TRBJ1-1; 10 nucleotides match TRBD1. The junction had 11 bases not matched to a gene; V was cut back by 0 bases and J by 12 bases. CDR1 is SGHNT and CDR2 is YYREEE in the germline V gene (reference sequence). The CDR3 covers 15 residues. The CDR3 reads CASSLAGTGAGGSFF. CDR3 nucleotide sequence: TGTGCCAGCAGCTTGGCCGGGACAGGGGCGGGTGGGTCTTTCTTT.

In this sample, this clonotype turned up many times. In DNA, the CDR3 is TGTGCCAGCAGTTTAGGTGGGACAGGGGGCGGTGGCTACACCTTC. Amino acids: CASSLGGTGGGGYTF. The chain carries TRBV12-3 or TRBV12-4 and TRBJ1-2; 12 bases agree with TRBD1. CDR3 length: 15 amino acids. With 1 base clipped from V and 7 bases from J, the junction kept 4 bases outside the gene matches.

The CDR3 DNA is TGCAGCGTTGCAGGGATTAATGCAGATACGCAGTATTTT. Protein: CSVAGINADTQYF. V usage is TRBV29-1 and J usage is TRBJ2-3, with a tentative D call TRBD1 (5 bases). V gave up 4 bases and J gave up 4 bases, with 12 bases separating them. Germline V lookup: CDR1 SQVTM, CDR2 ANQGSEA. The CDR3 extends over 13 amino acids.

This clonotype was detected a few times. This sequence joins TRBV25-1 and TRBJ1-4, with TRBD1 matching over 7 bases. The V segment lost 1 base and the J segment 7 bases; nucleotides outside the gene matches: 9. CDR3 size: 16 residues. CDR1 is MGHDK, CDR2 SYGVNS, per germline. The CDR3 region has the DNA TGTGCCAGCAGTGAATTAAGAGGGCAGGGGGGTGAAAAACTGTTTTTT. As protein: CASSELRGQGGEKLFF.

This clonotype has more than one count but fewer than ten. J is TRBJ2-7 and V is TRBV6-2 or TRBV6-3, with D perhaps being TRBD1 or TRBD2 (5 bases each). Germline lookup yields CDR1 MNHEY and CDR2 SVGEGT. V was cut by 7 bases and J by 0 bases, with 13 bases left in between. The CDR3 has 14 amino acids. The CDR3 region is CASNTPGLSYEQYF. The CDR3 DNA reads TGTGCCAGCAACACGCCGGGGCTCTCCTACGAGCAGTACTTC.

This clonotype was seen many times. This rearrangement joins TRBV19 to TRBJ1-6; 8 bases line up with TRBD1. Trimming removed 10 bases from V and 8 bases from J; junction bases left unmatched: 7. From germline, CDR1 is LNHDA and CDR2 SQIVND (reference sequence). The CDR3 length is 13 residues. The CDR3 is CATRDRSHSPLHF. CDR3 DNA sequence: TGTGCCACCCGGGACAGGAGTCATTCACCCCTCCACTTT.

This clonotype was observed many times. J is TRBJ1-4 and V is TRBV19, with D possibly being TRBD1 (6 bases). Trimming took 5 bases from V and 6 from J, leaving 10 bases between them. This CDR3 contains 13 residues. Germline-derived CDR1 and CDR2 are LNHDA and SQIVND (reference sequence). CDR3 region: CASSSTGYEKLFF. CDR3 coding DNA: TGTGCCAGTAGTTCAACAGGGTATGAAAAACTGTTTTTT.

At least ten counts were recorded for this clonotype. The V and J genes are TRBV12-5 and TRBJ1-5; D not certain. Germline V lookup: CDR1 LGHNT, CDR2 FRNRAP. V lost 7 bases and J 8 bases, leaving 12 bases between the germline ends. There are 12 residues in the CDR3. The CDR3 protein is CASAQRREPQHF. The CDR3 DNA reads TGTGCTAGTGCCCAAAGAAGGGAGCCCCAGCATTTT.

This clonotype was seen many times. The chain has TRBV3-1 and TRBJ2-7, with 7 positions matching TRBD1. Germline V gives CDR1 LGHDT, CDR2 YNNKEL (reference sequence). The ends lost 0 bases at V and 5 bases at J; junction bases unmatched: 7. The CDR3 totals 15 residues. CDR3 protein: CASSQEIGGYHEQYF. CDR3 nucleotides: TGTGCCAGCAGCCAAGAAATAGGGGGCTACCACGAGCAGTACTTC.

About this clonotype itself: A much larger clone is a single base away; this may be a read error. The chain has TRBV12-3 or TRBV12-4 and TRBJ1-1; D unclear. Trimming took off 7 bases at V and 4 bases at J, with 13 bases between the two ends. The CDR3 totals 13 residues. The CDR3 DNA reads TGTGCCAGCATTCTAGGGATGAGCACTGAAGCTTTCTTT. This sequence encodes CASILGMSTEAFF.

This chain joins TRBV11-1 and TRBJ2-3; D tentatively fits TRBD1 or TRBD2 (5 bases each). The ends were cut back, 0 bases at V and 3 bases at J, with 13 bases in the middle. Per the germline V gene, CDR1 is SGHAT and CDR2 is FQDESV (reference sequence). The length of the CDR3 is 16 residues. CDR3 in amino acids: CASSLATWGSTDTQYF. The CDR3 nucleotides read TGTGCCAGCAGCTTAGCGACTTGGGGGAGTACAGATACGCAGTATTTT.

CDR3 sequence reads: CSASGLIFDYGYTF. The CDR3 DNA reads as TGCAGTGCTTCAGGACTGATCTTCGACTATGGCTACACCTTC. The chain carries TRBV20-1 and TRBJ1-2; D ambiguous. The V gene lost 5 bases and the J gene lost 3 bases, with 16 bases spanning the gap. In germline, CDR1 is DFQATT, CDR2 SNEGSKA (reference sequence). This CDR3 has 14 residues.

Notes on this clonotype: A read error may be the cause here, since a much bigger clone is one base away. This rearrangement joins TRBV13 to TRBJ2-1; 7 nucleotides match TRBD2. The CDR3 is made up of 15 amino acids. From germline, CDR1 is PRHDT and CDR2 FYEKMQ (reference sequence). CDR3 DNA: TGTGCCAGCAGTCGCGGGGGTCCTGGCTACAATGAGCAGCTCTTC. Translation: CASSRGGPGYNEQLF. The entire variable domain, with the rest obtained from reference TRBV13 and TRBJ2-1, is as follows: AAGVIQSPRHLIKEKRETATLKCYPIPRHDTVYWYQQGPGQDPQFLISFYEKMQSDKGSIPDRFSAQQFSDYHSELNMSSLELGDSALYFCASSRGGPGYNEQLFGPGTRLTVL.

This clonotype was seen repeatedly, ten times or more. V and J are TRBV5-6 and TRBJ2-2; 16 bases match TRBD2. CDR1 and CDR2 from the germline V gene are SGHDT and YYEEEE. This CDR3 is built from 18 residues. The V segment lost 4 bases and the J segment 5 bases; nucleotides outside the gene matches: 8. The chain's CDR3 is CASSLPGLAGGRTGELFF. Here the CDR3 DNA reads TGTGCCAGCAGCCTCCCGGGACTAGCGGGGGGGCGGACCGGGGAGCTGTTTTTT.

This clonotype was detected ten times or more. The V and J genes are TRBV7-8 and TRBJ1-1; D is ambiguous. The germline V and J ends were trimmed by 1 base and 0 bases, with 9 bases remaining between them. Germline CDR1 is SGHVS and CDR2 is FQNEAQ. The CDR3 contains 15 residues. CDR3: CASSLGVRLNTEAFF. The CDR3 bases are TGTGCCAGCAGCTTAGGAGTCAGGTTGAACACTGAAGCTTTCTTT.